Listed here are 27 T cell receptor beta chains from one sample, sequenced in a study of technical replicates of blood from a handful of donors. Clones were sequenced by immunoSEQ multiplex PCR, and TCRdb holds only the in-frame ones, with some missing. The data hold more than 65,000 clones, with about 91% observed a single time. What was sequenced was T cells isolated from PBMCs. The receptor source for this set is a human donor in good health.

The rearrangement links TRBV9 to TRBJ1-3; 8 nucleotides line up with TRBD1. The V segment lost 7 bases and the J segment 0 bases; nucleotides outside the gene matches: 15. There are 18 residues in the CDR3. CDR1 SGDLS and CDR2 YYNGEE come from the germline V gene. The CDR3 is CASGGPIQGGLSGNTIYF. CDR3 coding DNA: TGTGCCAGCGGAGGGCCAATACAGGGGGGACTCTCTGGAAACACCATATATTTT.

V usage is TRBV4-3 and J usage is TRBJ2-1, with a possible D match to TRBD2 (6 bases). The length of the CDR3 is 16 residues. V lost 0 bases and J 5 bases, leaving 14 bases between the germline ends. Germline V gene lookup returns CDR1 LGHNA and CDR2 YSLEER. CDR3 amino acids: CASSQDPLAPHNEQFF. Written as DNA, the CDR3 is TGCGCCAGCAGCCAAGACCCACTAGCTCCTCACAATGAGCAGTTCTTC.

The V gene is TRBV19, the J gene TRBJ1-5; 9 bases agree with TRBD1. The germline CDR1 and CDR2 sequences are LNHDA and SQIVND (reference sequence). The CDR3 extends over 16 amino acids. The V and J ends lost 11 bases and 1 base, in that order; junction bases with no gene match: 12. The CDR3 nucleotides read TGTGCCTTGCAGGACAGGGGTCCTCGAAGCAATCAGCCCCAGCATTTT. Protein sequence: CALQDRGPRSNQPQHF.

V and J are TRBV25-1 and TRBJ2-5, with D possibly TRBD1 on 5 matching bases. V was clipped by 1 base and J by 8 bases, with 23 bases between them. Germline V lookup: CDR1 MGHDK, CDR2 SYGVNS. The CDR3 length is 17 residues. The CDR3 DNA is TGTGCCAGCAGTGAATTTCTCCTTCAGGGCCGGCGCGACACCCAGTACTTC. Translation: CASSEFLLQGRRDTQYF.

The chain links TRBV7-7 to TRBJ2-5; a possible D gene is TRBD2 (6 bases). Germline CDR1 and CDR2: SSHAT and FNYEAQ (reference sequence). Trimming cost V 5 bases and J 5 bases, with 18 bases left between them. This CDR3 is 15 amino acids long. The CDR3 is CASSRRDAGRETQYF. The CDR3 DNA is TGTGCCAGCAGCCGCCGGGACGCGGGGAGGGAGACCCAGTACTTC.

The V call is TRBV19, the J call TRBJ1-1, with TRBD1 matching over 8 bases. The CDR3 consists of 14 residues. V was clipped by 9 bases and J by 5 bases; unmatched bases: 11. Germline V gene data show CDR1 as LNHDA and CDR2 as SQIVND (reference sequence). The CDR3 here is CASYLGQGATEAFF. As DNA, the CDR3 is TGTGCCAGCTACCTAGGACAGGGTGCAACTGAAGCTTTCTTT.

The sample holds a few counts of this clone. The chain carries TRBV7-9 and TRBJ1-3; D is unresolved. V lost 5 bases, J lost 1 base, and 6 bases lay in between. Germline V CDR1 and CDR2: SEHNR, FQNEAQ (reference sequence). The CDR3 runs 13 residues. CDR3 in amino acids: CASSPQSGNTIYF. The CDR3 DNA is TGTGCCAGCAGCCCCCAGTCTGGAAACACCATATATTTT.

V usage is TRBV2 and J usage is TRBJ1-5, with D perhaps TRBD1 (5 bases). Trimming removed 4 bases at V and 0 bases at J, with 7 bases between. CDR1 and CDR2 from the germline V gene are SNHLY and FYNNEI. The CDR3 is made up of 14 amino acids. CDR3 region: CASSGQISNQPQHF. Here the CDR3 DNA reads TGTGCCAGCAGTGGACAGATTAGCAATCAGCCCCAGCATTTT.

This chain links TRBV9 with TRBJ2-2; D is ambiguous. Looked up from germline, CDR1 is SGDLS and CDR2 is YYNGEE. V was cut by 0 bases and J by 2 bases, with 11 bases left in between. The CDR3 has 16 amino acids. DNA of the CDR3: TGTGCCAGCAGCGTAGGCGGCAGATCAAACACCGGGGAGCTGTTTTTT. It specifies CASSVGGRSNTGELFF.

The rearrangement joins TRBV19 to TRBJ2-1, with D perhaps matching TRBD2 (5 bases). CDR3 size: 15 residues. V lost 10 bases and J 0 bases, leaving 16 bases between the germline ends. The germline V gene has CDR1 LNHDA and CDR2 SQIVND (reference sequence). CDR3 residues: CATRPPGDSYNEQFF. CDR3 DNA: TGTGCCACCCGGCCTCCCGGGGACTCCTACAATGAGCAGTTCTTC. Full variable domain (missing parts from reference TRBV19 and TRBJ2-1): DGGITQSPKYLFRKEGQNVTLSCEQNLNHDAMYWYRQDPGQGLRLIYYSQIVNDFQKGDIAEGYSVSREKKESFPLTVTSAQKNPTAFYLCATRPPGDSYNEQFFGPGTRLTVL.

The chain recombines TRBV19 with TRBJ1-2; no reliable D call. Trimming cost V 3 bases and J 5 bases, with 13 bases left between them. CDR3 length: 14 amino acids. CDR1 LNHDA and CDR2 SQIVND come from the germline V gene (reference sequence). The CDR3 is CASSILTEIYGYTF. CDR3 DNA: TGTGCCAGTAGTATTCTGACGGAGATTTATGGCTACACCTTC.

The J gene is TRBJ2-2, the V gene TRBV7-2, with 9 bases identical to TRBD2. The CDR3 extends over 14 amino acids. The junction had 4 bases not matched to a gene; V was cut back by 5 bases and J by 6 bases. Germline loops: CDR1 SGHTA, CDR2 FQGNSA. The CDR3, as DNA: TGTGCCAGCAGCCCGGGACTAGCTTCCGGGGAGCTGTTTTTT. Residues: CASSPGLASGELFF.

CDR3 loop: CASSSPSKGSFSYEQYF. CDR3 nucleotides: TGTGCCAGCAGTAGCCCCTCCAAGGGGTCCTTTTCCTACGAGCAGTACTTC. The chain carries TRBV27 and TRBJ2-7; a possible D gene is TRBD1 (5 bases). CDR1 and CDR2 (germline): MNHEY, SMNVEV (reference sequence). Trimming pared 5 bases from V and 1 base from J, leaving 21 bases between. The CDR3 loop spans 17 amino acids.

The rearrangement links TRBV7-9 to TRBJ2-4; D unclear. The CDR3 length is 16 residues. The V end lost 5 bases, the J end lost 3 bases, and 17 bases lay between the germline ends. Germline V gene data show CDR1 as SEHNR and CDR2 as FQNEAQ (reference sequence). CDR3 DNA sequence: TGTGCCAGCAGCCGAGTTGCAGGTCTTGACAAAAACATTCAGTACTTC. Protein: CASSRVAGLDKNIQYF.

This clone occurred once. The V call is TRBV21-1, the J call TRBJ1-2. TRBV21-1 is a documented pseudogene. The CDR3 consists of 10 residues. In DNA form, the CDR3 reads TGTGCCAGCAAGGGGGAGGGGGGGACCTTC. Residues: CASKGEGGTF.

The rearrangement joins TRBV5-1 to TRBJ1-2; D gene ambiguous. This CDR3 has 13 residues. The germline V gene has CDR1 SGHRS and CDR2 YFSETQ. V was shortened by 1 base and J by 2 bases, with 6 bases between the two germline ends. The CDR3 DNA follows: TGCGCCAGCAGCTTGACAGAAAACTATGGCTACACCTTC. This translates into CASSLTENYGYTF.

This chain joins TRBV28 and TRBJ2-2; the match to TRBD1 covers 7 bases. From germline, CDR1 is MDHEN and CDR2 SYDVKM. The CDR3 runs to 16 residues. Trimming took 7 bases from V and 2 from J; bases not matched to a gene: 10. The CDR3 DNA is TGTGCCAGCATCAGGGGACAGCTCCTTAACACCGGGGAGCTGTTTTTT. Residues: CASIRGQLLNTGELFF.

The chain uses TRBV11-2 and TRBJ2-7; 7 positions agree with TRBD2. The CDR3 spans 14 residues. CDR1 is SGHAT and CDR2 is FQNNGV in the germline V gene. V was clipped by 5 bases and J by 4 bases; unmatched bases: 8. CDR3 DNA sequence: TGTGCCAGCAGCATCCTCCAGGGAGGGTACGAGCAGTACTTC. Its translation is CASSILQGGYEQYF.

The rearrangement links TRBV7-9 to TRBJ2-3; D gene uncertain. Germline assignment: CDR1 SEHNR and CDR2 FQNEAQ (reference sequence). This CDR3 region has 13 residues. Trimming took off 6 bases at V and 1 base at J, with 8 bases between the two ends. CDR3 residues: CASSPSGTDTQYF. The CDR3 DNA sequence: TGTGCCAGCAGTCCGTCCGGCACAGATACGCAGTATTTT.

This chain links TRBV7-7 with TRBJ2-5, with 8 bases that match TRBD2. V lost 5 bases to trimming and J lost 2 bases; unmatched junction nucleotides: 7. Germline V gives CDR1 SSHAT, CDR2 FNYEAQ (reference sequence). The CDR3 totals 15 residues. The CDR3 DNA is TGTGCCAGCAGCCCCAGCTCGGGGGGGCAAGAGACCCAGTACTTC. It yields the protein CASSPSSGGQETQYF.

The J gene is TRBJ2-7, the V gene TRBV2; perhaps TRBD1 as D (6 bases). The CDR3 extends over 14 amino acids. Germline assignment: CDR1 SNHLY and CDR2 FYNNEI. Trimming left V 3 bases short and J 4 bases short, with 13 bases between. Written as DNA, the CDR3 is TGTGCCAGCAGTGAGTTCACAGGGCCATACGAGCAGTACTTC. Its translation is CASSEFTGPYEQYF.

The gene calls are TRBV27 and TRBJ2-1, with D possibly TRBD1 on 6 matching bases. Germline CDR1 MNHEY, CDR2 SMNVEV (reference sequence). The ends were cut back, 5 bases at V and 5 bases at J, with 10 bases in the middle. The length of the CDR3 is 13 residues. The CDR3 spells CASSGDTHNEQFF. CDR3 sequence (DNA): TGTGCCAGCAGTGGGGACACCCACAATGAGCAGTTCTTC.

The chain combines TRBV6-5 with TRBJ1-5, with TRBD1 identical over 7 bases. With 0 bases clipped from V and 1 base from J, the junction kept 0 bases outside the gene matches. This CDR3 comprises 15 residues. Per germline, CDR1 MNHEY and CDR2 SVGAGI. The CDR3 here is CASSYSTGSNQPQHF. CDR3 nucleotide sequence: TGTGCCAGCAGTTACTCGACAGGGAGCAATCAGCCCCAGCATTTT.

This chain links TRBV19 with TRBJ1-1; D unclear. Trimming left V 5 bases short and J 1 base short, with 8 bases between. The CDR3 spans 13 residues. CDR1 is LNHDA and CDR2 is SQIVND in the germline V gene (reference sequence). DNA for the CDR3: TGTGCCAGTAGTGTGATCGGGAACACTGAAGCTTTCTTT. This encodes CASSVIGNTEAFF.

This chain links TRBV29-1 with TRBJ1-2, with TRBD1 matching 7 bases. There are 15 residues in the CDR3. With 3 bases clipped from V and 4 bases from J, the junction kept 11 bases outside the gene matches. Looked up from germline, CDR1 is SQVTM and CDR2 is ANQGSEA. CDR3 region: CSVDLSTGISYGYTF. The DNA of the CDR3 is TGCAGCGTTGATTTATCGACAGGGATAAGCTATGGCTACACCTTC. Looking up the rest from reference TRBV29-1 and TRBJ1-2 gives the full variable domain: SAVISQKPSRDICQRGTSLTIQCQVDSQVTMMFWYRQQPGQSLTLIATANQGSEATYESGFVIDKFPISRPNLTFSTLTVSNMSPEDSSIYLCSVDLSTGISYGYTFGSGTRLTVV.

This clone was seen once. The V call is TRBV25-1, the J call TRBJ2-7; TRBD1 matches at 7 bases. Per the germline V gene, CDR1 is MGHDK and CDR2 is SYGVNS. The CDR3 contains 15 residues. Trimming took 4 bases from V and 2 from J; bases not matched to a gene: 8. CDR3 DNA sequence: TGTGCCAGCAGTGGTCGGGGACAGACTACCTACGAGCAGTACTTC. It translates to CASSGRGQTTYEQYF.

V gene TRBV4-1 combines with J gene TRBJ2-3; perhaps TRBD2 as D (5 bases). CDR3 length equals 14 residues. V shed 1 base and J shed 2 bases, with 7 bases lying between them. CDR1 and CDR2 (germline): MGHRA, YSYEKL. The CDR3: CASSQAGNTDTQYF. The CDR3 DNA follows: TGCGCCAGCAGCCAAGCCGGGAACACAGATACGCAGTATTTT.